These 13 T cell receptor beta chains originate from one sample sequenced in a study of cytomegalovirus exposure and HLA in healthy donors. The PCR contained 60 Vbeta and 13 Jbeta primers. The protocol was immunoSEQ multiplex PCR, while the TCRdb copy is restricted to in-frame clones and leaves out a portion. Among around 120,000 clones listed, over 70% were seen once. The sequenced sample was PBMCs. The source of these receptors is a female donor in good health and CMV-seropositive.

V and J are TRBV7-8 and TRBJ2-5, with D perhaps matching TRBD1 (6 bases). The CDR3 runs 12 residues. The germline V and J ends were trimmed by 6 bases and 1 base, with 6 bases remaining between them. CDR1 and CDR2 from the germline V gene are SGHVS and FQNEAQ. CDR3 loop: CASRDSQETQYF. CDR3 coding DNA: TGTGCCAGCAGGGACAGCCAAGAGACCCAGTACTTC.

There are a few counts of this clone. The J gene is TRBJ2-3, the V gene TRBV19; 9 bases fit TRBD2. Germline-derived CDR1 and CDR2 are LNHDA and SQIVND (reference sequence). Unmatched junction bases numbered 1, after V lost 8 bases and J lost 1 base. The CDR3 runs to 13 residues. The CDR3 sequence: CASAGGRTDTQYF. DNA for the CDR3: TGTGCCAGTGCGGGGGGGCGCACAGATACGCAGTATTTT.

In DNA form, the CDR3 reads TGTGCCAGCAGCTTGGAACTAGGGCAAGTAAACACTGAAGCTTTCTTT. Translating gives CASSLELGQVNTEAFF. The chain is built from TRBV5-6 and TRBJ1-1; D remains unclear. The CDR3 is 16 amino acids. V gave up 0 bases and J gave up 2 bases, with 14 bases separating them. Germline CDR1 reads SGHDT; CDR2 reads YYEEEE.

V gene TRBV19 combines with J gene TRBJ2-7, with 10 positions matching TRBD2. V was clipped by 6 bases and J by 2 bases; unmatched bases: 4. The CDR3 is made up of 14 amino acids. Germline V gene data show CDR1 as LNHDA and CDR2 as SQIVND (reference sequence). CDR3 coding DNA: TGTGCCAGTAGGGGAAGCGGGGGGGCCTACGAGCAGTACTTC. It yields the protein CASRGSGGAYEQYF.

The rearrangement joins TRBV6-1 to TRBJ1-3; D not resolved. CDR1 MNHNS and CDR2 SASEGT come from the germline V gene. V lost 2 bases and J lost 0, with 8 bases in between. The CDR3 extends over 15 amino acids. The CDR3 DNA reads TGTGCCAGCAGTGAATCAGGACTCTCTGGAAACACCATATATTTT. Protein sequence: CASSESGLSGNTIYF.

This clone occurred a few times. In DNA form, the CDR3 reads TGTGCCAGCAGCTTAGCGCAGGGGTCAGATACGCAGTATTTT. It encodes CASSLAQGSDTQYF. The chain uses TRBV7-9 and TRBJ2-3, with D possibly matching TRBD1 (6 bases). The germline V gene encodes CDR1 SEHNR and CDR2 FQNEAQ (reference sequence). V was pared by 0 bases and J by 4 bases, with 8 bases between. This CDR3 comprises 14 residues.

The V and J genes are TRBV28 and TRBJ1-6; TRBD1 matches at 9 bases. CDR1 and CDR2 (germline): MDHEN, SYDVKM. This CDR3 has 15 amino acids. V shed 5 bases, J shed 6 bases, and the junction held 5 bases outside the gene matches. The CDR3 loop reads CASSTPGQGNSPLHF. The CDR3 DNA reads as TGTGCCAGCAGTACCCCGGGACAGGGTAATTCACCCCTCCACTTT.

The chain couples TRBV5-1 to TRBJ2-2; D gene ambiguous. The V gene's germline CDR1 is SGHRS and CDR2 YFSETQ. V lost 4 bases to trimming and J lost 7 bases, with 14 bases between them. This CDR3 comprises 14 residues. CDR3 residues: CASSLGVADGELFF. The DNA of the CDR3 is TGCGCCAGCAGCCTGGGTGTCGCAGACGGGGAGCTGTTTTTT.

This clone was seen only a few times. The genes are TRBV18 and TRBJ2-4, with a weak D call TRBD1 (6 bases). Germline V gene lookup returns CDR1 KGHSH and CDR2 LQKENI. This CDR3 is 16 amino acids long. V dropped 4 bases and J dropped 6 bases, with 19 bases sitting between them. CDR3: CASSRETGRPPNIQYF. The DNA for the CDR3 is TGTGCCAGCTCACGTGAGACAGGCCGCCCCCCAAACATTCAGTACTTC. The variable domain in full, with the rest retrieved from reference TRBV18 and TRBJ2-4, is NAGVMQNPRHLVRRRGQEARLRCSPMKGHSHVYWYRQLPEEGLKFMVYLQKENIIDESGMPKERFSAEFPKEGPSILRIQQVVRGDSAAYFCASSRETGRPPNIQYFGAGTRLSVL.

The chain has TRBV7-6 and TRBJ1-6; TRBD1 is a possible D gene (5 bases). This CDR3 contains 13 residues. The V gene's germline CDR1 is SGHVS and CDR2 FNYEAQ. Trimming stripped 4 bases from V and 7 bases from J, with 8 bases between. The CDR3 sequence: CASSSTENSPLHF. The CDR3 DNA reads as TGTGCCAGCAGCTCGACAGAAAATTCACCCCTCCACTTT.

This sequence joins TRBV7-9 and TRBJ2-7, with D possibly being TRBD1 (6 bases). The CDR3 totals 13 residues. V was trimmed by 5 bases and J by 8 bases, leaving 16 bases between them. CDR1 is SEHNR, CDR2 FQNEAQ, per germline (reference sequence). CDR3 sequence reads: CASSLTGSHKQYF. The DNA for the CDR3 is TGTGCCAGCAGCCTGACAGGTTCCCACAAGCAGTACTTC. Based on the CDR3 plus reference TRBV7-9 and TRBJ2-7, the full variable domain is DTGVSQNPRHKITKRGQNVTFRCDPISEHNRLYWYRQTLGQGPEFLTYFQNEAQLEKSRLLSDRFSAERPKGSFSTLEIQRTEQGDSAMYLCASSLTGSHKQYFGPGTRLTVT.

V and J are TRBV7-3 and TRBJ1-2; D uncertain. Germline V gene data show CDR1 as SGHTA and CDR2 as FQGTGA. The V end lost 8 bases, the J end lost 0 bases, and 31 bases lay between the germline ends. The CDR3 is 20 residues long. CDR3 bases: TGTGCCAGCCCTACCCCCGATTTTACGGGAGAGCGGGGAGCTAACTATGGCTACACCTTC. This gives the protein CASPTPDFTGERGANYGYTF.

The rearrangement uses TRBV2 and TRBJ2-1; 8 bases are a match to TRBD1. CDR1 SNHLY and CDR2 FYNNEI come from the germline V gene. The CDR3 extends over 15 amino acids. V was pared by 5 bases and J by 4 bases, with 7 bases of the junction left unmatched. The chain's CDR3 is CASSTNGQGYNEQFF. The CDR3 DNA follows: TGTGCCAGCAGTACGAATGGACAGGGTTACAATGAGCAGTTCTTC.